The clone carrying this T cell receptor beta chain was seen once. As yet, its antigen is unknown. This sample is drawn from a study of T cell responses to AZD1222 COVID-19 vaccine. Whole-study results and caveats: Distributed over spike, vaccine-associated CD4 TCRs predominated at 160-218 and 743-854. Donors were mostly white British, more females; clonal diversity possibly underestimated.

The data were produced by immunoSEQ multiplex PCR, yet TCRdb's version contains in-frame clones alone and is incomplete. The sample holds more than 70,000 clones; under 95% are singletons and the top ten take 4% to 5%. The CDR3 runs to 15 residues. Per the germline V gene, CDR1 is SGHNT and CDR2 is YYREEE (reference sequence). Trimming at V came to 4 bases and at J to 7 bases, leaving 9 bases not matched to a gene. The clonotype comes from an adult in good health. The source was peripheral blood, collected on day 0 of AZD1222 vaccination. The J gene is TRBJ2-4, the V gene TRBV5-4; 9 bases line up with TRBD1. CDR3 coding DNA: TGTGCCAGCAGCACTAACAGGGGGCTGATGAACATTCAGTACTTC. This sequence encodes CASSTNRGLMNIQYF.